This passage covers 6 T cell receptor beta chains from one sample sequenced in a study of cytomegalovirus exposure and HLA in healthy donors (dated by TCRdb to about 2017). The library was produced with the immunoSEQ multiplex PCR assay. As stored in TCRdb, this immuneACCESS dataset retains in-frame rearrangements with V and J assigned. A fraction of the clones does not appear; measured against another copy, unresolved V genes explain less than half of the discrepancy, and the remainder lacks a known reason. This sample gives some 240,000 clones in total; roughly 84% of them show up just once. Of the sample, 1.5% to 2% falls within the top ten clones. The sample was PBMCs. The receptors were gathered from a woman aged 18-29 years in good health and CMV-seropositive.

In this sample, this clone turned up once. This chain uses TRBV19 with TRBJ1-5, with a weak D call TRBD1 (6 bases). Per the germline V gene, CDR1 is LNHDA and CDR2 is SQIVND (reference sequence). This CDR3 is built from 16 residues. Deletions cut 7 bases from V and 1 base from J, with 17 bases between. CDR3 region: CASIRRGGVSNQPQHF. The DNA of the CDR3 is TGTGCCAGTATCCGTCGAGGGGGGGTCAGCAATCAGCCCCAGCATTTT.

The V and J genes are TRBV28 and TRBJ2-7, with 8 bases aligning to TRBD1. V dropped 5 bases and J dropped 5; count of bases not matched to a gene: 11. This CDR3 spans 15 amino acids. Germline V gene sequence: CDR1 MDHEN, CDR2 SYDVKM. The CDR3 reads CASSTQDRVGHEQYF. CDR3 coding DNA: TGTGCCAGCAGTACCCAGGACAGGGTCGGCCACGAGCAGTACTTC.

The chain employs TRBV30 and TRBJ2-2; TRBD1 matches 7 bases. Germline-derived CDR1 and CDR2 are GTSNPN and SVGIG (reference sequence). The CDR3 extends over 15 amino acids. Trimming at V came to 0 bases and at J to 2 bases, leaving 3 bases not matched to a gene. The CDR3 DNA reads TGTGCCTGGAGTGTAACAGGGGCAAACACCGGGGAGCTGTTTTTT. Translating it yields CAWSVTGANTGELFF.

In its sample, this clone was seen once. The sample has other DNA sequences that encode this CDR3 too. The chain couples TRBV9 to TRBJ2-7; 10 nucleotides line up with TRBD2. Germline CDR1 and CDR2: SGDLS and YYNGEE. J lost 3 bases, V lost 4 bases, and 4 bases had no gene match. This CDR3 has 14 amino acids. Here the CDR3 DNA reads TGTGCCAGCAGCCGCGCTAGCGGGAGCTACGAGCAGTACTTC. Translation gives CASSRASGSYEQYF.

The CDR3 sequence is CASSISVTTGSNQPQHF. Here the CDR3 DNA reads TGTGCCAGTAGTATTTCGGTGACGACAGGGAGCAATCAGCCCCAGCATTTT. This chain connects TRBV19 to TRBJ1-5; TRBD1 matches at 7 bases. V dropped 3 bases and J dropped 1; count of bases not matched to a gene: 9. The CDR3 is 17 residues long. The germline V gene has CDR1 LNHDA and CDR2 SQIVND (reference sequence).

The chain is built from TRBV19 and TRBJ2-3, with 7 bases fitting TRBD1. The CDR3 runs 17 residues. CDR1 is LNHDA, CDR2 SQIVND, per germline (reference sequence). The junction had 8 bases not matched to a gene; V was cut back by 1 base and J by 1 base. The CDR3 here is CASSIVVGGGGTDTQYF. DNA for the CDR3: TGTGCCAGTAGTATAGTGGTAGGGGGCGGAGGCACAGATACGCAGTATTTT.